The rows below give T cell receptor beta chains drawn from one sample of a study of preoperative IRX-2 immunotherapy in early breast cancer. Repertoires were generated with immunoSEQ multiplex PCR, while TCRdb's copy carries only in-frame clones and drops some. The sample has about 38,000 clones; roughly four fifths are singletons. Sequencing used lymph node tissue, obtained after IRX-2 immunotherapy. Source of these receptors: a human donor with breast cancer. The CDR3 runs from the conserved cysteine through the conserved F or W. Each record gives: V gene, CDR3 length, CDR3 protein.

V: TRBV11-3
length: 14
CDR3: CASSRLGGLDTQYF

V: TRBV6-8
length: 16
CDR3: CASSRGGKGTGHEQYF

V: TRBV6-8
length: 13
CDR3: CASSYLSNQPQHF

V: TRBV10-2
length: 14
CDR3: CASTETNSNQPQHF

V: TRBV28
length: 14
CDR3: CASSLGLYLHEQYF

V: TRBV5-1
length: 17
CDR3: CASSLDRQGWAGNTIYF

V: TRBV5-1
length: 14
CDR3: CASSLDIGPNEQFF

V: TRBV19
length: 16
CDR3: CASSIGGQRANYGYTF

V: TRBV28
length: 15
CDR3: CASSFRDRPRETQYF

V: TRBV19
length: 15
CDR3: CASSIVGTRTYEQYF

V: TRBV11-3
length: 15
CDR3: CASSLEAGAPYEQYF

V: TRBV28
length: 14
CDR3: CASNRWGVEDTQYF

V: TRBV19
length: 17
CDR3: CASSLAGGQSTYNEQFF

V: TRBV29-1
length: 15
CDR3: CSASGLAGSYNEQFF

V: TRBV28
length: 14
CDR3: CASSLSDRGEEAFF

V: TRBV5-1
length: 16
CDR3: CASSLGTSGGADTQYF

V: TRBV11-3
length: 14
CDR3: CASSLEPRNYGYTF

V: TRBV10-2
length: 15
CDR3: CASSESRDRGTEAFF

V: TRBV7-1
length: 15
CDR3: CASSENSGTVETQYF

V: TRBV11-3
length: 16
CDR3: CASSRLAGGINNEQFF

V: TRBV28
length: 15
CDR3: CASTRTGGGGQPQHF

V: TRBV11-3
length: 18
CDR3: CASSPPRVVSGGTGELFF

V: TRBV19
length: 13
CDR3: CASSIGGYNEQFF

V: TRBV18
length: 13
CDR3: CASAPQGGTEAFF

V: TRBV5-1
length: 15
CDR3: CASSQGQERGNTIYF

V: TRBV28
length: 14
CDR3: CASRSDRGIYGYTF

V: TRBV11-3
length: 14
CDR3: CASSNQGDNQPQHF

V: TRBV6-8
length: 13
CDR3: CATRAANTGELFF

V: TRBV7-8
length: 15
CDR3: CASSKRQATNEKLFF

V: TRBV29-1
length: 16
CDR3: CSVEVTLRGSSYEQYF

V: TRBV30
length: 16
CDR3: CAWSVKGGIVNTEAFF

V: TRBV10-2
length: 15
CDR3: CASSDPTTGAQPQHF

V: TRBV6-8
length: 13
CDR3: CASTASSGNTIYF

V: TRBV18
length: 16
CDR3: CASSPPGQTNTGELFF

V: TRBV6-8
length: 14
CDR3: CASTLVGSSTEAFF

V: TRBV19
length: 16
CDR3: CASSGGGGQGTYEQYF

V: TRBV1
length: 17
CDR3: CASSQAKGILRNTEAFF

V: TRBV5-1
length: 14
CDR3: CASSPGQPSYEQYF

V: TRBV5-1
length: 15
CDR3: CASSLEDSFTDTQYF

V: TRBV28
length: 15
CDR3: CASRLRQRETGELFF

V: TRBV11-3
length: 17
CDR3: CASSSRGGQGNMNEQFF

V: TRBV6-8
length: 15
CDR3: CASRRFSEGFYEQYF

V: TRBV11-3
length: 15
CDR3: CASSLRLGQMNEQFF

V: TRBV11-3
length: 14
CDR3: CASSRTGAIYEQYF

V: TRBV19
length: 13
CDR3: CASRLQAGLGYTF

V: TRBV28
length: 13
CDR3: CASTYRGQETQYF

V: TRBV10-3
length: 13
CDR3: CAISESDGYEQYF

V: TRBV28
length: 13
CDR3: CAINNEGGYEQYF

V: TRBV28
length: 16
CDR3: CASSPGGAGWAHEQYF